The 7 T cell receptor beta chains below were found in one sample sequenced in a study of T-cell reconstitution after alpha-beta-depleted transplantation in children. Using unique molecular identifiers, the investigators prepared the TCRbeta library. One entry per CDR3 protein results from TCRdb running MiXCR on the PCR reads. The sample records 100,000 to 130,000 distinct CDR3 sequences, about 6.4% being singletons. The specimen comprised PBMCs, mostly from graft donor cells, sampled 360 days after TCRalphabeta/CD19-depleted stem cell transplant. The origin of the receptors is a male patient aged 2-15 years who had a stem cell transplant for acute lymphoblastic leukemia, so the T cells may come from the graft donor.

This clonotype was counted at least ten times. The chain joins TRBV4-3 to TRBJ1-5; 9 bases agree with TRBD1. With 5 bases clipped from V and 6 bases from J, the junction kept 8 bases outside the gene matches. Germline V lookup: CDR1 LGHNA, CDR2 YSLEER. The CDR3 is 15 residues long. The CDR3 DNA follows: TGCGCCAGCAGCTATGACAGGGGGAAAGGTCAGCCCCAGCATTTT. Protein: CASSYDRGKGQPQHF.

The chain uses TRBV10-3 and TRBJ2-3, with 9 bases fitting TRBD1. V was pared by 6 bases and J by 5 bases, with 9 bases of the junction left unmatched. CDR3 length: 15 residues. CDR1 and CDR2 from the germline V gene are ENHRY and SYGVKD. CDR3 DNA: TGTGCCATCAGGTCCCGGGACAGGGTTGGAGATACGCAGTATTTT. It specifies CAIRSRDRVGDTQYF.

This clonotype was observed many times. The rearrangement joins TRBV7-9 to TRBJ2-7, with 9 positions matching TRBD2. J was trimmed by 2 bases and V by 5 bases; bases with no gene match: 7. CDR3 length equals 15 residues. Germline assignment: CDR1 SEHNR and CDR2 FQNEAQ (reference sequence). This chain's CDR3 is CASSGNGLATYEQYF. CDR3 coding DNA: TGTGCCAGCAGCGGGAATGGACTAGCGACCTACGAGCAGTACTTC.

This chain joins TRBV28 and TRBJ2-7; 7 bases match TRBD1. The length of the CDR3 is 13 residues. The V gene end was trimmed by 6 bases and the J gene end by 3 bases; junction bases not matched to a gene: 5. Germline lookup yields CDR1 MDHEN and CDR2 SYDVKM. The CDR3 reads CASRPGGYYEQYF. The CDR3 coding sequence is TGTGCCAGCAGACCAGGGGGATACTACGAGCAGTACTTC.

This clonotype was seen a few times. The CDR3 region has the DNA TGTGCCAGCAGCGAGCGGGGTTCGGACTATGGCTACACCTTC. Protein sequence: CASSERGSDYGYTF. The V and J genes are TRBV7-8 and TRBJ1-2; D is undetermined. This CDR3 comprises 14 residues. Trimming took 5 bases from V and 3 from J, leaving 13 bases between them. CDR1 is SGHVS and CDR2 is FQNEAQ in the germline V gene.

This clonotype showed up just a few times. The genes are TRBV20-1 and TRBJ1-6, with D perhaps matching TRBD1 (5 bases). Per germline, CDR1 DFQATT and CDR2 SNEGSKA (reference sequence). The CDR3 has 9 residues. V lost 3 bases to trimming and J lost 18 bases, with 9 bases between them. CDR3 loop: CSARAGAHF. In nucleotides, the CDR3 is TGCAGTGCTAGGGCCGGGGCCCACTTT.

This clonotype was recorded a few times. For the CDR3, the DNA is TGTGCCACCGGACACGTTATGTTTAGCAATCAGCCCCAGCATTTT. Translated, it gives CATGHVMFSNQPQHF. The gene calls are TRBV6-1 and TRBJ1-5; maybe TRBD1 (5 bases). This CDR3 spans 15 amino acids. Trimming removed 10 bases at V and 0 bases at J, with 16 bases between. The V gene's germline CDR1 is MNHNS and CDR2 SASEGT.